This T cell receptor (beta chain) was captured by sequencing in a study of T-cell reconstitution after alpha-beta-depleted transplantation in children. The table lists this clonotype with many counts. The V segment lost 3 bases and the J segment 5 bases; nucleotides outside the gene matches: 6. This CDR3 comprises 15 residues. Germline-derived CDR1 and CDR2 are KGHDR and SFDVKD. As it was prepared, the TCRbeta library received unique molecular identifiers. MiXCR, applied by TCRdb to the PCR reads, yields one record per CDR3 protein. The table records 200,000 to 300,000 distinct CDR3 sequences, about 12% of them present only once.

The sample in question was PBMCs from the stem cell graft donor, obtained from the stem cell graft. This clonotype originated in a human donor who donated a stem cell graft to a child with acute lymphoblastic leukemia. J is TRBJ2-1 and V is TRBV24-1; the match to TRBD1 covers 7 bases. CDR3 in amino acids: CATSDVYRGNNEQFF. CDR3 nucleotide sequence: TGTGCCACCAGTGATGTATACAGGGGTAACAATGAGCAGTTCTTC.